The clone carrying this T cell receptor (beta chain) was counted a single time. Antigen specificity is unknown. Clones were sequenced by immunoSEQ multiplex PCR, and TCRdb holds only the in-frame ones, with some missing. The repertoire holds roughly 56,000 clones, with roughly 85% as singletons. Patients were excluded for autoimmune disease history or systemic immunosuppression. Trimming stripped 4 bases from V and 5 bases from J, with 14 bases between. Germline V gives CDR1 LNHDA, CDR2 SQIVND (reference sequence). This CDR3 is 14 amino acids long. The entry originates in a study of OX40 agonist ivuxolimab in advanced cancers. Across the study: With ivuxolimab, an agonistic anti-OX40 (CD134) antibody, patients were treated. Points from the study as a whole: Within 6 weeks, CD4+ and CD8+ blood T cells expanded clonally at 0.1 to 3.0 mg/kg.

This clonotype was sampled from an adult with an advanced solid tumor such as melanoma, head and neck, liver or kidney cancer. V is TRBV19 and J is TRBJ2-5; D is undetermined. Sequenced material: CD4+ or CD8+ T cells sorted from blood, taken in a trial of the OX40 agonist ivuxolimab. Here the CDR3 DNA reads TGTGCCAGTAGTACAGGTCTATCTCGGGAGACCCAGTACTTC. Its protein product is CASSTGLSRETQYF.